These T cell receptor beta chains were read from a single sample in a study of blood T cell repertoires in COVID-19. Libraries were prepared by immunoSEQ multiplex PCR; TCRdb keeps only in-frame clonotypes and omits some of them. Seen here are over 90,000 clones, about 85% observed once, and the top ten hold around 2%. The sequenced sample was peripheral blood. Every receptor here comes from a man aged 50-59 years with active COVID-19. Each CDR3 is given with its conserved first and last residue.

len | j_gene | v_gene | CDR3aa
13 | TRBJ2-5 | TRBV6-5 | CAIELMGRETQYF
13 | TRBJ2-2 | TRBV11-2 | CASSLDWRGELFF
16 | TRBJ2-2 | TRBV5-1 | CASSQPAGDYPGELFF
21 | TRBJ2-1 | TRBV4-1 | CASSQDRAGTARVRGYNEQFF
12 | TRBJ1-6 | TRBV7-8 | CASSPGQGLLHF
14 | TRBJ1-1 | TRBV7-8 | CASNPRQGNTEAFF
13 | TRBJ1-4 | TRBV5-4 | CASSLGQGEKLFF
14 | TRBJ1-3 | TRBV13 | CASSPGETGNTIYF
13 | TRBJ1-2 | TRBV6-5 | CASRPGQAGGYTF
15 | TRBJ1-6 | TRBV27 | CASSSNSGYNSPLHF
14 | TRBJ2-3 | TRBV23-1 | CASSRATGTDTQYF
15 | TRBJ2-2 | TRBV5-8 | CASSPGTKNTGELFF
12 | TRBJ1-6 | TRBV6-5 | CASGIYNSPLHF
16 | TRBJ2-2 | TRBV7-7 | CASSPGRLAGAGELFF
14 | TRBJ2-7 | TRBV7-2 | CASSGRGASYEQYF
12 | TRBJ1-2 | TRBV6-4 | CASSGVTGGYTF
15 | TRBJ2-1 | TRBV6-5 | CASGPRTVSYNEQFF
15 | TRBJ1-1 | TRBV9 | CASSAAGGGGTEAFF
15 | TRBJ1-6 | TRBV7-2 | CASSLGTGGYSPLHF
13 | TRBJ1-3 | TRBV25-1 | CASKQSSGNTIYF
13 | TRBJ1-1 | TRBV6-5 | CASTMPGGTKTFF
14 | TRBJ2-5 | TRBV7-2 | CASSLGAGKETQYF
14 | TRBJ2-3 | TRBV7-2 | CASSTSGGTDTQYF
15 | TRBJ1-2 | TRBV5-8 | CASSPGDRINYGYTF
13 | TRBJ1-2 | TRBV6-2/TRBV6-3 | CASSPTGFGGYTF